This T cell receptor beta chain was observed in a study of human T cells and chemical hapten exposure. Regarding time point: patch test 1, 2 weeks after DPC sensitization. As to treatment: therapeutic diphenylcyclopropenone sensitization with weekly scalp DPC. Unfractionated whole blood was the source from which total RNA was extracted. CDR3 size: 15 residues. CDR1 and CDR2 (germline): SGHTA, FQGNSA. The J segment lost 4 bases and the V segment lost 1 base, leaving 2 bases of the junction unmatched. TCRdb used MiXCR to reprocess the RACE reads, holding one entry per CDR3 protein. The profile shows 40,000 to 50,000 distinct CDR3 sequences, around 3.8% of them singletons. This clonotype was detected ten times or more.

The sequence came from a man aged 45-60 years with alopecia areata. Some clones in this sample may be carry-over from other donors' samples. V is TRBV7-2 and J is TRBJ1-2; the match to TRBD1 covers 11 bases. The source material was whole blood, sampled in connection with sensitization to the hapten diphenylcyclopropenone (DPC). The CDR3 loop reads CASSLGTGGAYGYTF. CDR3 DNA: TGTGCCAGCAGCTTAGGGACAGGGGGCGCCTATGGCTACACCTTC.